The 21 T cell receptor beta chains given below trace back to one sample, sequenced in a study of CDR3 diversity in severe acne. TCRdb fed the PCR reads into MiXCR, producing one record per CDR3 protein. The sample includes about 84,000 distinct CDR3 sequences, roughly 51% seen only once; the top ten take around an eighth. The sequenced sample was blood. Every receptor here comes from a male donor in good health, without acne.

This clonotype was seen more than once but under ten times. The chain is built from TRBV4-1 and TRBJ1-5, with 8 bases lining up with TRBD1. There are 14 residues in the CDR3. Germline V CDR1 and CDR2: MGHRA, YSYEKL. V was pared by 4 bases and J by 6 bases, with 5 bases of the junction left unmatched. The CDR3 here is CASSPDRGGQPQHF. The CDR3 nucleotides read TGCGCCAGCAGCCCCGACAGGGGAGGTCAGCCCCAGCATTTT.

Points on this clonotype: An end of the junction differs from the germline gene, which may be a read error. V gene TRBV2 combines with J gene TRBJ1-5; no reliable D call. CDR3 length: 14 amino acids. CDR1 and CDR2 from the germline V gene are SNHLY and FYNNEI. The DNA for the CDR3 is TGTGCCGGCAGTGAAGAGAGTCACGGGCAGCCCCAGCATTTT. Its translation is CAGSEESHGQPQHF. Using reference TRBV2 and TRBJ1-5 for the parts outside the CDR3, the full variable domain is EPEVTQTPSHQVTQMGQEVILRCVPISNHLYFYWYRQILGQKVEFLVSFYNNEISEKSEIFDDQFSVERPDGSNFTLKIRSTKLEDSAMYFCAGSEESHGQPQHFGDGTRLSIL.

The chain carries TRBV7-7 and TRBJ1-2; no reliable D call. The CDR3 consists of 14 residues. Trimming took 1 base from V and 3 from J, leaving 9 bases between them. In germline, CDR1 is SSHAT, CDR2 FNYEAQ (reference sequence). The CDR3 sequence: CASSLVATDYGYTF. The CDR3 nucleotides are TGTGCCAGCAGCTTAGTCGCGACGGACTATGGCTACACCTTC.

This clonotype showed up just once. V usage is TRBV24-1 and J usage is TRBJ1-2; TRBD1 might be the D (5 bases). V lost 4 bases and J 6 bases, leaving 14 bases between the germline ends. The CDR3 runs 14 residues. Germline V gene data show CDR1 as KGHDR and CDR2 as SFDVKD. In DNA form, the CDR3 reads TGTGCCACCAGTGACCCTGGGACTGAGGATGGCTACACCTTC. This gives the protein CATSDPGTEDGYTF.

By share, this clonotype ranks as medium-sized. The chain joins TRBV7-7 to TRBJ2-2; the D is unclear. This CDR3 region has 14 residues. Trimming left V 1 base short and J 8 bases short, with 11 bases between. Germline values: CDR1 SSHAT, CDR2 FNYEAQ (reference sequence). CDR3 in amino acids: CASSLEYSMGELFF. The CDR3 nucleotides read TGTGCCAGCAGCTTAGAATACAGTATGGGGGAGCTGTTTTTT. Variable domain in full (rest from reference TRBV7-7 and TRBJ2-2): GAGVSQSPRYKVTKRGQDVTLRCDPISSHATLYWYQQALGQGPEFLTYFNYEAQPDKSGLPSDRFSAERPEGSISTLTIQRTEQRDSAMYRCASSLEYSMGELFFGEGSRLTVL.

This clonotype was observed a single time. CDR3 region: CASTSESGATDTQYF. CDR3 DNA: TGTGCCAGCACCTCGGAGAGCGGGGCTACAGATACGCAGTATTTT. This chain connects TRBV9 to TRBJ2-3, with 7 bases identical to TRBD2. The CDR3 sequence is 15 residues long. Losses at the gene ends were 6 bases for V and 3 bases for J; bases not matched to a gene: 10. In germline, CDR1 is SGDLS, CDR2 YYNGEE.

In this sample, this clonotype turned up many times. The V and J genes are TRBV6-6 and TRBJ1-1; 10 bases align to TRBD1. This CDR3 region has 17 residues. V lost 0 bases to trimming and J lost 1 base; unmatched junction nucleotides: 5. Germline loops: CDR1 MNHNY, CDR2 SVGAGI (reference sequence). The CDR3 protein is CASSYSTGGSWNTEAFF. For the CDR3, the DNA is TGTGCCAGCAGTTACTCGACAGGGGGCTCTTGGAACACTGAAGCTTTCTTT.

The chain couples TRBV7-9 to TRBJ1-3; D is ambiguous. V was cut by 5 bases and J by 1 base, with 9 bases left in between. The CDR3 sequence is 14 residues long. Per germline, CDR1 SEHNR and CDR2 FQNEAQ (reference sequence). The CDR3 reads CASSAVVSGNTIYF. The CDR3 nucleotides are TGTGCCAGCAGCGCGGTCGTGTCTGGAAACACCATATATTTT.

In this sample, this clonotype turned up many times. The V and J genes are TRBV7-9 and TRBJ2-1; 8 bases align to TRBD2. Per germline, CDR1 SEHNR and CDR2 FQNEAQ (reference sequence). V shed 6 bases and J 7 bases; nucleotides not matched to a gene: 8. The CDR3 is made up of 14 amino acids. This CDR3 reads CASRNVSGENEQFF. The CDR3 DNA is TGTGCCAGCAGGAACGTTAGCGGGGAGAATGAGCAGTTCTTC.

The CDR3 region is CASIGQKGATF. CDR3 sequence (DNA): TGTGCCAGCATCGGACAGAAAGGGGCCACCTTC. The chain combines TRBV7-9 with TRBJ1-2, with TRBD1 as a possible D gene (6 bases). The germline V and J ends were trimmed by 7 bases and 13 bases, with 16 bases remaining between them. Germline CDR1 and CDR2: SEHNR and FQNEAQ (reference sequence). The CDR3 spans 11 residues.

The V and J genes are TRBV25-1 and TRBJ1-2, with D perhaps TRBD1 (6 bases). This CDR3 has 12 amino acids. The germline CDR1 and CDR2 sequences are MGHDK and SYGVNS. V was clipped by 7 bases and J by 5 bases, with 11 bases between them. The DNA of the CDR3 is TGTGCCAGCACCTCGGGGGCTTATGGCTACACCTTC. Encoded protein: CASTSGAYGYTF.

This clonotype was observed a few times. The chain recombines TRBV29-1 with TRBJ1-1; 8 bases are a match to TRBD1. The V and J ends lost 3 bases and 6 bases, in that order; junction bases with no gene match: 6. The germline gives CDR1 SQVTM, CDR2 ANQGSEA. The CDR3 has 13 residues. The CDR3 DNA reads as TGCAGCGTTGAGCAGGGGGCAAGGGCTGAAGCTTTCTTT. Amino acids: CSVEQGARAEAFF. Using reference TRBV29-1 and TRBJ1-1 for the parts outside the CDR3, the full variable domain is SAVISQKPSRDICQRGTSLTIQCQVDSQVTMMFWYRQQPGQSLTLIATANQGSEATYESGFVIDKFPISRPNLTFSTLTVSNMSPEDSSIYLCSVEQGARAEAFFGQGTRLTVV.

The table lists this clonotype with many counts. This chain joins TRBV25-1 and TRBJ2-2, with 8 nucleotides matching TRBD2. This CDR3 has 15 amino acids. V dropped 8 bases and J dropped 7; count of bases not matched to a gene: 12. Germline-derived CDR1 and CDR2 are MGHDK and SYGVNS. CDR3 coding DNA: TGTGCCAGCCGAGGCCCAGCGGGAGTTGGCGGGGAGCTGTTTTTT. Translation gives CASRGPAGVGGELFF.

There are many counts of this clonotype. This CDR3 is CASTRTGANYGYTF. The CDR3 nucleotides are TGTGCCAGCACTAGGACAGGGGCTAACTATGGCTACACCTTC. The chain recombines TRBV6-5 with TRBJ1-2; 9 bases are a match to TRBD1. After removal of 7 bases from V and 0 bases from J, the junction contained 3 bases not matched to a gene. The CDR3 consists of 14 residues. Germline CDR1 reads MNHEY; CDR2 reads SVGAGI.

In its sample, this clonotype was seen many times. The chain employs TRBV30 and TRBJ1-5, with 8 bases that match TRBD1. Germline assignment: CDR1 GTSNPN and CDR2 SVGIG (reference sequence). Trimming took 1 base from V and 6 from J; bases not matched to a gene: 2. There are 13 residues in the CDR3. The CDR3 sequence: CAWSAGGGQPQHF. CDR3 DNA: TGTGCCTGGAGTGCAGGGGGCGGTCAGCCCCAGCATTTT.

This chain connects TRBV6-5 to TRBJ1-2, with TRBD1 matching 8 bases. CDR1 is MNHEY, CDR2 SVGAGI, per germline. The V segment lost 5 bases and the J segment 6 bases; nucleotides outside the gene matches: 11. The CDR3 runs 15 residues. The CDR3, as DNA: TGTGCCAGCAGTGAGGTCCGGGGCAGGGGGCATGGCTACACCTTC. This codes for CASSEVRGRGHGYTF.

This clonotype was seen ten or more times. V is TRBV7-9 and J is TRBJ2-5; TRBD2 might be the D (5 bases). The CDR3 runs 14 residues. From germline, CDR1 is SEHNR and CDR2 FQNEAQ (reference sequence). Trimming took 2 bases from V and 3 from J, leaving 10 bases between them. The chain's CDR3 is CASSLSLGKETQYF. In DNA, the CDR3 is TGTGCCAGCAGCTTATCCCTCGGGAAAGAGACCCAGTACTTC.

This sequence joins TRBV10-1 and TRBJ1-2; D remains ambiguous. This CDR3 is 14 amino acids long. Looked up from germline, CDR1 is WNHNN and CDR2 is SYGVQD (reference sequence). V was cut by 6 bases and J by 4 bases, with 15 bases left in between. CDR3 sequence reads: CASRDGGGLYGYTF. In nucleotides, the CDR3 is TGCGCCAGCAGGGACGGAGGCGGACTCTATGGCTACACCTTC.

About this clonotype itself: A much larger clone differs from this one at a single base, so this may be a read error. This sequence joins TRBV13 and TRBJ1-3; weak D call: TRBD1 (5 bases). V lost 3 bases, J lost 2 bases, and 17 bases lay in between. The germline CDR1 and CDR2 sequences are PRHDT and FYEKMQ (reference sequence). The CDR3 is made up of 17 amino acids. CDR3 amino acids: CASSFNQGSGPGNTIYF. CDR3 DNA sequence: TGTGCCAGCAGCTTCAATCAGGGTTCTGGTCCTGGAAACACCATATATTTT.

This clonotype was picked up many times. The chain couples TRBV5-5 to TRBJ1-1; D gene unclear. The CDR3 extends over 12 amino acids. Trimming cost V 2 bases and J 8 bases, with 10 bases left between them. The germline V gene has CDR1 SGHKS and CDR2 YYEKEE (reference sequence). The DNA for the CDR3 is TGTGCCAGCAGCTTTCGGGGTCTGGAAGCTTTCTTT. Translated: CASSFRGLEAFF.

The rearrangement joins TRBV20-1 to TRBJ2-5; TRBD1 agrees at 12 bases. Per the germline V gene, CDR1 is DFQATT and CDR2 is SNEGSKA (reference sequence). This CDR3 spans 14 amino acids. V was pared by 3 bases and J by 4 bases, with 3 bases of the junction left unmatched. The CDR3 region has the DNA TGCAGTGCTAGGACGGGACAGGGGGCAGAGACCCAGTACTTC. Translating it yields CSARTGQGAETQYF.